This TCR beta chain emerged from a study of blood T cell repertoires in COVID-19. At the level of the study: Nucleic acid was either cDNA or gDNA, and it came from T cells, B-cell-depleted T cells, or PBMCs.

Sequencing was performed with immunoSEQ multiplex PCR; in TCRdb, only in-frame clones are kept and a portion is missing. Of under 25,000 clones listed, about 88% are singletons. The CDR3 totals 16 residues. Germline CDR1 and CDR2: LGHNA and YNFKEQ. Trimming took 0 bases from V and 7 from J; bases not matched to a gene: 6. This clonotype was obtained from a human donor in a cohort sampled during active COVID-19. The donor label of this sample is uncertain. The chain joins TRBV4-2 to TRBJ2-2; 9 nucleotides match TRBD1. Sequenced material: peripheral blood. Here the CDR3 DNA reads TGTGCCAGCAGCCAAGATCCTGGACAGGGGCACGGGGAGCTGTTTTTT. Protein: CASSQDPGQGHGELFF.